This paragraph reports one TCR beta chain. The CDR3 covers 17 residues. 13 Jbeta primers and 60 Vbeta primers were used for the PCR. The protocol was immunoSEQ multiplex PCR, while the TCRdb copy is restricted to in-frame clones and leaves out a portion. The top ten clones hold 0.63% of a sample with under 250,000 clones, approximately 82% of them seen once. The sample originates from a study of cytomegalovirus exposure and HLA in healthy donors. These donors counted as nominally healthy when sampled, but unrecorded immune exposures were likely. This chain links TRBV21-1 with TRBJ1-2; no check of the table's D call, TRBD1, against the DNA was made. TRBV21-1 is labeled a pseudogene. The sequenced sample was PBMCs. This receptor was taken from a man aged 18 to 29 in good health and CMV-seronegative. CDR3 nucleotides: TGTGCCAGCAGCGCCCACCCCCGGGACAGGGGGAGCTATGGCTACACCTTC. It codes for CASSAHPRDRGSYGYTF.